The 17 T cell receptor beta chains in this list originate from one sample, sequenced in a study of T-cell reconstitution after alpha-beta-depleted transplantation in children. Construction of the TCRbeta library involved unique molecular identifiers. TCRdb passed the PCR reads through MiXCR, listing each CDR3 protein once. This table has about 580,000 distinct CDR3 sequences, 20% to 25% appearing once. The material was PBMCs, mostly from graft donor cells, obtained 360 days after TCRalphabeta/CD19-depleted stem cell transplant. The receptors stem from a boy in the first two years of life who had a stem cell transplant for acute myeloid leukemia, so the T cells may come from the graft donor.

This clonotype was recorded at least ten times. The chain is built from TRBV27 and TRBJ2-7; 10 positions match TRBD1. CDR1 is MNHEY and CDR2 is SMNVEV in the germline V gene (reference sequence). V dropped 6 bases and J dropped 0; count of bases not matched to a gene: 11. The CDR3 spans 17 residues. The CDR3 DNA is TGTGCCAGCAGCCCAGGTCCGGGACAGGGGCTCTCCTACGAGCAGTACGTC. This gives the protein CASSPGPGQGLSYEQYV.

This clonotype was observed a few times. V gene TRBV4-1 combines with J gene TRBJ2-1; D is uncertain. Trimming took off 1 base at V and 1 base at J, with 8 bases between the two ends. This CDR3 has 15 residues. The germline V gene has CDR1 MGHRA and CDR2 YSYEKL. CDR3 in amino acids: CASSQAELSYNEQFF. The CDR3 bases are TGCGCCAGCAGCCAAGCGGAGCTTTCCTACAATGAGCAGTTCTTC.

The V call is TRBV20-1, the J call TRBJ1-5; no definite D call. V gave up 4 bases and J gave up 0 bases, with 7 bases separating them. The length of the CDR3 is 13 residues. Germline V gene data show CDR1 as DFQATT and CDR2 as SNEGSKA (reference sequence). The CDR3 DNA is TGCAGTGCTACTACACGTAGCAATCAGCCCCAGCATTTT. It translates to CSATTRSNQPQHF.

The gene calls are TRBV10-2 and TRBJ1-4, with no clear D. Germline CDR1 is WSHSY and CDR2 is SAAADI. The CDR3 loop spans 14 amino acids. Trimming cost V 0 bases and J 11 bases, with 13 bases left between them. The CDR3 DNA sequence: TGCGCCAGCAGTGAGTCAAGGTTCCTTAAGAAACTGTTTTTT. As protein: CASSESRFLKKLFF.

The chain couples TRBV20-1 to TRBJ2-1, with unresolved D. CDR3 size: 15 residues. Between the trimmed V and J ends, which lost 6 bases and 0 bases, there was a span of 15 bases. CDR1 and CDR2 (germline): DFQATT, SNEGSKA (reference sequence). The CDR3 spells CSALSPGPSYNEQFF. In DNA form, the CDR3 reads TGCAGTGCCCTTTCCCCGGGCCCCTCCTACAATGAGCAGTTCTTC.

V gene TRBV2 combines with J gene TRBJ2-2; no firm D call. This CDR3 spans 14 amino acids. V gave up 3 bases and J gave up 4 bases, with 9 bases separating them. CDR1 SNHLY and CDR2 FYNNEI come from the germline V gene. In nucleotides, the CDR3 is TGTGCCAGCAGTGACGTCCGAACCACCGGGGAGCTGTTTTTT. It yields the protein CASSDVRTTGELFF.

The chain employs TRBV20-1 and TRBJ1-1; tentative D call: TRBD1 (5 bases). The CDR3 length is 14 residues. V lost 6 bases and J 5 bases, leaving 19 bases between the germline ends. Germline-derived CDR1 and CDR2 are DFQATT and SNEGSKA (reference sequence). CDR3 DNA sequence: TGCAGTGCCAAACTGGGGACGCCGGGGACTGAAGCTTTCTTT. It is translated as CSAKLGTPGTEAFF.

This clonotype was counted at least ten times. The chain is built from TRBV7-6 and TRBJ2-3; tentative D call: TRBD1 (5 bases). CDR3 length equals 14 residues. V gave up 2 bases and J gave up 4 bases, with 10 bases separating them. Germline loops: CDR1 SGHVS, CDR2 FNYEAQ. In nucleotides, the CDR3 is TGTGCCAGCAGCTTATTCGACAGAGCAGATACGCAGTATTTT. Its translation: CASSLFDRADTQYF.

Many counts were recorded for this clonotype. This rearrangement joins TRBV24-1 to TRBJ2-1, with a possible D match to TRBD1 (6 bases). Trimming removed 4 bases at V and 3 bases at J, with 15 bases between. The CDR3 runs to 16 residues. Germline V gene lookup returns CDR1 KGHDR and CDR2 SFDVKD. The CDR3 is CATSESGHISYNEQFF. CDR3 bases: TGTGCCACCAGTGAGTCGGGACATATCAGCTACAATGAGCAGTTCTTC.

This clonotype has at least ten counts. The genes are TRBV5-1 and TRBJ2-1, with D hard to call. The V gene lost 0 bases and the J gene lost 5 bases, with 12 bases spanning the gap. Germline V CDR1 and CDR2: SGHRS, YFSETQ. The CDR3 is 15 amino acids. This CDR3 is CASSLDMDSHNEQFF. Written as DNA, the CDR3 is TGCGCCAGCAGCTTGGATATGGATTCCCACAATGAGCAGTTCTTC.

The sample holds a few counts of this clonotype. The chain carries TRBV7-2 and TRBJ1-5; 9 nucleotides line up with TRBD1. Germline-derived CDR1 and CDR2 are SGHTA and FQGNSA. V was pared by 5 bases and J by 3 bases, with 11 bases of the junction left unmatched. The CDR3 contains 17 residues. CDR3 bases: TGTGCCAGCAGCGTCGGGGGTACAGGGGGCATCAATCAGCCCCAGCATTTT. It encodes CASSVGGTGGINQPQHF.

This rearrangement joins TRBV27 to TRBJ2-1, with D possibly called TRBD1 or TRBD2 (5 bases each). Between the trimmed V and J ends, which lost 4 bases and 2 bases, there was a span of 9 bases. The CDR3 is 14 residues long. CDR1 and CDR2 (germline): MNHEY, SMNVEV (reference sequence). As DNA, the CDR3 is TGTGCCAGCAGTTGGGGGACGGCCTACAATGAGCAGTTCTTC. The encoded protein is CASSWGTAYNEQFF.

The chain carries TRBV6-5 and TRBJ2-5, with 8 nucleotides matching TRBD2. Germline lookup yields CDR1 MNHEY and CDR2 SVGAGI. V lost 0 bases and J lost 2; bases outside the gene matches: 5. The CDR3 spans 16 residues. The CDR3 loop is CASSYSARGEQETQYF. CDR3 in DNA: TGTGCCAGCAGTTACTCTGCGCGGGGGGAACAAGAGACCCAGTACTTC.

The chain joins TRBV6-5 to TRBJ2-7; TRBD2 agrees at 8 bases. Trimming cost V 4 bases and J 6 bases; bases outside gene matches: 20. The CDR3 has 18 residues. Per germline, CDR1 MNHEY and CDR2 SVGAGI. CDR3 in DNA: TGTGCCAGCAGTTCCCTTGACGGGGGGGCCGGTTTTATCGGCGAGCAGTACTTC. Its protein product is CASSSLDGGAGFIGEQYF.

This clonotype occurred once. The V and J genes are TRBV18 and TRBJ2-4, with no clear D. The CDR3 runs 16 residues. Trimming removed 3 bases from V and 1 base from J, with 13 bases in between. Germline values: CDR1 KGHSH, CDR2 LQKENI. CDR3 residues: CASSPWGDVAKNIQYF. CDR3 nucleotide sequence: TGTGCCAGCTCACCGTGGGGTGATGTGGCCAAAAACATTCAGTACTTC.

This chain uses TRBV20-1 with TRBJ1-2; D not resolved. The CDR3 runs 12 residues. Germline assignment: CDR1 DFQATT and CDR2 SNEGSKA (reference sequence). V was cut by 3 bases and J by 8 bases, with 13 bases left in between. The CDR3 nucleotides read TGCAGTGCTAGTCCTCGTGAGACAGGCTACACCTTC. The encoded protein is CSASPRETGYTF.

The gene calls are TRBV5-3 and TRBJ2-4; D could derive from TRBD1 or TRBD2 (5 bases each). TRBV5-3 is recorded as an ORF, its role being uncertain. The CDR3 sequence is 14 residues long. V was pared by 8 bases and J by 0 bases, with 12 bases between. The CDR3 DNA sequence: TGTGCCAGGGGACCGAACGTAGCCAAAAACATTCAGTACTTC. The encoded protein is CARGPNVAKNIQYF.